Each of the 25 T cell receptor beta chains below was sequenced from the same sample in a study of blood T cells in healthy people across ages. Combining a sample-barcoded 5' primer with a J-beta primer mix, a second PCR ran for about 6 to 11 cycles. In TCRdb, the 5' RACE reads were re-called with MiXCR into one record per CDR3 protein. The sample has 910,000 or so distinct CDR3 sequences, roughly 51% seen once. Sample: blood. The receptors come from a woman aged 60-75 years in good health.

The genes are TRBV6-1 and TRBJ2-5; 13 bases line up with TRBD2. The CDR3 has 16 residues. CDR1 and CDR2 (germline): MNHNS, SASEGT. With V trimmed by 4 bases and J by 4 bases, 6 bases remained unmatched. CDR3 nucleotide sequence: TGTGCCAGCAGTGGACTAGCGGGAGGATGGGGAGAGACCCAGTACTTC. Its translation: CASSGLAGGWGETQYF.

CDR3: CASSFEVKLYTQYF. For the CDR3, the DNA is TGTGCCAGCAGCTTCGAAGTCAAGCTCTATACGCAGTATTTT. The chain combines TRBV7-8 with TRBJ2-3; no clear D. Trimming stripped 3 bases from V and 7 bases from J, with 14 bases between. Germline V gives CDR1 SGHVS, CDR2 FQNEAQ. The CDR3 covers 14 residues.

The chain links TRBV10-3 to TRBJ2-7; 7 bases fit TRBD2. The germline CDR1 and CDR2 sequences are ENHRY and SYGVKD. The ends lost 4 bases at V and 0 bases at J; junction bases unmatched: 9. The CDR3 has 16 amino acids. The CDR3 DNA reads TGTGCCATCAGTGGCGCCAGCGGGATCCTCTCCTACGAGCAGTACTTC. It specifies CAISGASGILSYEQYF.

The table lists this clonotype with a few counts. J is TRBJ2-6 and V is TRBV12-3 or TRBV12-4; D ambiguous. This CDR3 has 16 amino acids. Trimming took 5 bases from V and 0 from J, leaving 11 bases between them. The CDR3, as DNA: TGTGCCAGCAGTCGACTCCTTATCTCTGGGGCCAACGTCCTGACTTTC. Protein sequence: CASSRLLISGANVLTF.

V is TRBV11-2 and J is TRBJ2-3; 7 bases agree with TRBD2. Unmatched junction bases numbered 9, after V lost 5 bases and J lost 1 base. CDR1 and CDR2 (germline): SGHAT, FQNNGV. The CDR3 runs 16 residues. The CDR3 DNA reads TGTGCCAGCAGCCCCAGCGGGAACTGGGGCACAGATACGCAGTATTTT. Its translation is CASSPSGNWGTDTQYF.

The rearrangement links TRBV28 to TRBJ1-6; D unresolved. The CDR3 runs 12 residues. In germline, CDR1 is MDHEN, CDR2 SYDVKM. Between the trimmed V and J ends, which lost 1 base and 9 bases, there was a span of 4 bases. CDR3 in DNA: TGTGCCAGCAGTTTATTGGCTTCACCCCTCCACTTT. The encoded protein is CASSLLASPLHF.

This clonotype was seen a few times. V usage is TRBV6-6 and J usage is TRBJ1-6; D uncertain. The CDR3 is made up of 16 amino acids. Per germline, CDR1 MNHNY and CDR2 SVGAGI (reference sequence). V was cut by 2 bases and J by 10 bases, with 18 bases left in between. The chain's CDR3 is CASSYPTVKAGSPLHF. The CDR3 nucleotides read TGTGCCAGCAGTTACCCAACCGTTAAAGCGGGATCACCCCTCCACTTT.

A single count supports this clonotype. For the CDR3, the DNA is TGTGCCAGCAGCCTTCTCTCCCGGGGTGAACCCCTCCACTTT. This encodes CASSLLSRGEPLHF. This rearrangement joins TRBV7-9 to TRBJ1-6, with D unresolved. Trimming shortened V by 5 bases and J by 12 bases, and 17 bases separated the two germline ends. The CDR3 totals 14 residues. Germline assignment: CDR1 SEHNR and CDR2 FQNEAQ (reference sequence).

The gene calls are TRBV4-3 and TRBJ2-3; D might be TRBD1 (6 bases). This CDR3 is built from 14 residues. The germline gives CDR1 LGHNA, CDR2 YSLEER. V was cut by 8 bases and J by 2 bases, with 14 bases left in between. Here the CDR3 reads CASGRQDNTDTQYF. The CDR3 DNA reads as TGCGCCAGCGGGAGACAGGACAACACAGATACGCAGTATTTT.

The chain carries TRBV20-1 and TRBJ2-3; 12 nucleotides agree with TRBD2. The junction had 9 bases not matched to a gene; V was cut back by 6 bases and J by 5 bases. The CDR3 totals 15 residues. Germline CDR1 reads DFQATT; CDR2 reads SNEGSKA (reference sequence). The CDR3 protein is CSARATSGRQDTQYF. The CDR3 DNA is TGCAGTGCCAGGGCGACTAGCGGGAGACAAGATACGCAGTATTTT.

This clonotype was detected a few times. CDR3 region: CASSDTPTGGYEQYF. Here the CDR3 DNA reads TGTGCCAGCAGTGATACCCCCACAGGGGGTTACGAGCAGTACTTC. The chain is built from TRBV2 and TRBJ2-5; 8 positions match TRBD1. Gene TRBJ2-7 matches the end of the DNA better, so the J call may be wrong. The CDR3 is 15 amino acids. CDR1 is SNHLY and CDR2 is FYNNEI in the germline V gene.

This clonotype was seen only once. The chain joins TRBV7-2 to TRBJ1-1; maybe TRBD1 (5 bases). Deletions cut 1 base from V and 11 bases from J, with 11 bases between. Germline CDR1 SGHTA, CDR2 FQGNSA. The CDR3 length is 12 residues. In DNA, the CDR3 is TGTGCCAGCAGCTTAGAGGGGATTAGGGCTTTCTTT. Translating gives CASSLEGIRAFF.

The chain links TRBV20-1 to TRBJ2-7; D not certain. Trimming stripped 2 bases from V and 1 base from J, with 6 bases between. Germline values: CDR1 DFQATT, CDR2 SNEGSKA (reference sequence). This CDR3 has 12 amino acids. This chain's CDR3 is CSARWQSYEQYF. The CDR3 DNA is TGCAGTGCTAGATGGCAGTCCTACGAGCAGTACTTC.

The rearrangement links TRBV4-2 to TRBJ1-2, with D possibly TRBD1 on 6 matching bases. CDR3 length: 15 residues. Germline CDR1 reads LGHNA; CDR2 reads YNFKEQ. V lost 0 bases and J 6 bases, leaving 14 bases between the germline ends. Written as DNA, the CDR3 is TGTGCCAGCAGCCAAGATCTAGGCAGGGGCCATGGCTACACCTTC. Its protein product is CASSQDLGRGHGYTF.

V gene TRBV7-2 combines with J gene TRBJ2-1; 9 positions match TRBD2. Looked up from germline, CDR1 is SGHTA and CDR2 is FQGNSA. There are 16 residues in the CDR3. Trimming removed 1 base from V and 2 bases from J; junction bases left unmatched: 3. The CDR3 coding sequence is TGTGCCAGCAGCTTAGTTTCTAGCGGGGCCTACAATGAGCAGTTCTTC. It yields the protein CASSLVSSGAYNEQFF.

The V gene is TRBV20-1, the J gene TRBJ2-1; 8 nucleotides match TRBD2. Per the germline V gene, CDR1 is DFQATT and CDR2 is SNEGSKA (reference sequence). V was clipped by 7 bases and J by 5 bases; unmatched bases: 13. This CDR3 region has 15 residues. The CDR3, as DNA: TGCAGTGGTTACACTAGCGGTAGAAAACACAATGAGCAGTTCTTC. Protein product: CSGYTSGRKHNEQFF.

This clonotype has a handful of counts. V usage is TRBV5-1 and J usage is TRBJ2-3, with TRBD1 as a possible D gene (5 bases). CDR3 size: 18 residues. Between the trimmed V and J ends, which lost 4 bases and 5 bases, there was a span of 26 bases. Germline V gene sequence: CDR1 SGHRS, CDR2 YFSETQ. In DNA form, the CDR3 reads TGCGCCAGCAGCCCTATATCCTCGACCTTCAGGCAGGGAGATACGCAGTATTTT. Translating it yields CASSPISSTFRQGDTQYF.

The chain has TRBV29-1 and TRBJ2-1; the match to TRBD1 covers 8 bases. Germline V gene sequence: CDR1 SQVTM, CDR2 ANQGSEA. This CDR3 comprises 15 residues. The V segment lost 5 bases and the J segment 0 bases; nucleotides outside the gene matches: 6. The CDR3 region is CSVYQGAYSYNEQFF. CDR3 bases: TGCAGCGTTTACCAGGGGGCCTACTCCTACAATGAGCAGTTCTTC.

The J gene is TRBJ2-3, the V gene TRBV24-1, with TRBD2 identical over 7 bases. The V gene end was trimmed by 3 bases and the J gene end by 1 base; junction bases not matched to a gene: 15. The CDR3 runs 19 residues. Per germline, CDR1 KGHDR and CDR2 SFDVKD. The DNA for the CDR3 is TGTGCCACCAGTGATCCCCCTGGACTAGTGGGGGGGGGCACAGATACGCAGTATTTT. This gives the protein CATSDPPGLVGGGTDTQYF.

V usage is TRBV5-6 and J usage is TRBJ2-5, with D possibly called TRBD1 or TRBD2 (5 bases each). Trimming removed 2 bases from V and 1 base from J, with 9 bases in between. CDR1 is SGHDT and CDR2 is YYEEEE in the germline V gene. The CDR3 is 14 amino acids. The CDR3: CASSFGDGQETQYF. In nucleotides, the CDR3 is TGTGCCAGCAGCTTTGGGGACGGCCAAGAGACCCAGTACTTC.

A few counts support this clonotype. This chain connects TRBV3-1 to TRBJ2-7; TRBD2 aligns across 14 bases. Germline-derived CDR1 and CDR2 are LGHDT and YNNKEL (reference sequence). V was pared by 4 bases and J by 6 bases, with 14 bases of the junction left unmatched. The CDR3 contains 18 residues. As DNA, the CDR3 is TGTGCCAGCAGCCTATTCCTCGGGACTAGCGGGAGCCGGGGCGAGCAGTACTTC. It translates to CASSLFLGTSGSRGEQYF.

This chain uses TRBV5-6 with TRBJ2-7; TRBD2 matches at 10 bases. This CDR3 is 15 amino acids long. The V gene's germline CDR1 is SGHDT and CDR2 YYEEEE. With V trimmed by 3 bases and J by 7 bases, 10 bases remained unmatched. DNA of the CDR3: TGTGCCAGCAGCTCCGAGCGGGAGGGCCATCAAGAGCAGTACTTC. It codes for CASSSEREGHQEQYF.

This clonotype has at least ten counts. The gene calls are TRBV4-1 and TRBJ2-7; D may be TRBD1 or TRBD2 (6 bases each). The V end was cut by 1 base, the J end by 0 bases, with 10 bases between. Germline V gene lookup returns CDR1 MGHRA and CDR2 YSYEKL. This CDR3 comprises 15 residues. The CDR3 here is CASSQGGAGSYEQYF. The DNA for the CDR3 is TGCGCCAGCAGCCAAGGGGGGGCTGGCTCCTACGAGCAGTACTTC.

In its sample, this clonotype was seen once. CDR3 bases: TGTGCCAGCCTGAAAAACTATGGCTACACCTTC. Translating it yields CASLKNYGYTF. The chain links TRBV12-3 or TRBV12-4 to TRBJ1-2; no reliable D call. The length of the CDR3 is 11 residues. Trimming took 8 bases from V and 2 from J, leaving 6 bases between them.

The chain links TRBV12-3 or TRBV12-4 to TRBJ2-5; D is ambiguous. CDR3 length: 12 amino acids. V was trimmed by 3 bases and J by 2 bases, leaving 4 bases between them. CDR3 residues: CASSFQQETQYF. The CDR3 DNA follows: TGTGCCAGCAGTTTTCAGCAAGAGACCCAGTACTTC.